This entry is about one T cell receptor beta chain. The data derive from a study of molecular identifiers for immune sequencing clone quantification. Via MiXCR, TCRdb re-called the PCR reads, giving one row per CDR3 protein. The sample gives around 470,000 distinct CDR3 sequences, 20% to 25% of which show up once; 0.65% to 0.95% is in the top ten. In germline, CDR1 is DFQATT, CDR2 SNEGSKA (reference sequence). The CDR3 is 14 amino acids. The V segment lost 5 bases and the J segment 4 bases; nucleotides outside the gene matches: 10. The sample was naive CD8+ T cells from blood, with Jurkat cell RNA spiked in. Subset in this sample: FACS-sorted CD8+CD4-CCR7+CD45RA+ naive T cells. The V gene is TRBV20-1, the J gene TRBJ2-5; 7 bases map to TRBD2. The clonotype comes from a human donor in good health. Some libraries in this study had Jurkat cell RNA spiked in. CDR3 residues: CSAHPWTRAETQYF. DNA for the CDR3: TGCAGTGCTCACCCCTGGACTAGAGCAGAGACCCAGTACTTC.